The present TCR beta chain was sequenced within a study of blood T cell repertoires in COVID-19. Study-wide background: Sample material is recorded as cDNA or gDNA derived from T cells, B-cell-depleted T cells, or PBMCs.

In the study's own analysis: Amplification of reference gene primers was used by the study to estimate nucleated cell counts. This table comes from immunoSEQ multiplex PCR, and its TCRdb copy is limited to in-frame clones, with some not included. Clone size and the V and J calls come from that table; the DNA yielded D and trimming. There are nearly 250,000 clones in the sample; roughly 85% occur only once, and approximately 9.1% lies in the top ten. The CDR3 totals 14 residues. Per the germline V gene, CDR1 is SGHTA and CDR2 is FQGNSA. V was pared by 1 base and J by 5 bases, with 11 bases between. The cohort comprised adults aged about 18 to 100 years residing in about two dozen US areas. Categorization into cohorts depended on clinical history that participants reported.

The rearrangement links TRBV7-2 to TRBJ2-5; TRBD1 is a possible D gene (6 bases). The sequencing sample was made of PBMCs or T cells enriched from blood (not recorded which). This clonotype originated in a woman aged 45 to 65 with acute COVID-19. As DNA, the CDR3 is TGTGCCAGCAGCTTAGTTACGAGGGGGGAGACCCAGTACTTC. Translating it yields CASSLVTRGETQYF.